This TCR beta chain was documented in a study of regulatory dendritic cells for organ transplantation. General study results and limits: Mature dendritic cells appeared to drive more memory CD8+ clonal expansion than regulatory ones. Memory T cells were less diverse than naive, with memory CD8+ most oligoclonal. Between individuals, the alloreactive memory CD8+ T cell pool differed considerably.

With respect to this clone: The antigen is not known.

Memory T cells were CD45RO+, naive were CD45RA+, sorted by FACS. CDR1 and CDR2 from the germline V gene are MNHNY and SVGAGI (reference sequence). This CDR3 contains 13 residues. V lost 5 bases and J lost 7; bases outside the gene matches: 5. The assay was immunoSEQ multiplex PCR, and TCRdb's table has in-frame clones only and misses some. The sample comprises tens of thousands of clones, approximately 82% of which are singletons, and under 0.12% rests with the top ten. The chain carries TRBV6-6 and TRBJ1-1; 9 bases agree with TRBD1. The TCR comes from a human donor in good health. Input material: naive CD4+ T cells from blood. Subset reported: CD45RA+ naive T cells. CDR3 bases: TGTGCCAGCAGTCTTCGGACAGGGGATGAAGCTTTCTTT. This encodes CASSLRTGDEAFF.